By sample fraction, the clone carrying this T cell receptor beta chain is medium-sized. TCRdb independently ran MiXCR on the 5' RACE reads; one entry per CDR3 protein. The sample carries thousands of distinct CDR3 sequences, 4% to 5.5% recorded once. This sample stems from a study of spatial heterogeneity in lung cancer. Study information: The study observed each unique TCR and UMI combination more than ten times on average in raw reads.

Sample time point: sample taken at primary tumor resection. No cells were sorted before sequencing. The whole RNA sequenced was extracted from tumor, nontumor lung or frozen PBMC. The cohort: approximately 66 early-stage, untreated non-small cell lung cancer patients. The CDR3 is 15 residues long. Germline values: CDR1 DFQATT, CDR2 SNEGSKA (reference sequence). Trimming took 6 bases from V and 4 from J; bases not matched to a gene: 12. The clonotype originates from a female donor with early-stage non-small cell lung cancer. The rearrangement links TRBV20-1 to TRBJ1-3; 7 nucleotides match TRBD1. The source was normal lung tissue next to the tumor, collected at surgery. DNA for the CDR3: TGCAGTGCGCCCCAGGGGGGCACTTGGGGAAACACCATATATTTT. It translates to CSAPQGGTWGNTIYF.